This TCR beta chain was retrieved from a study of tumor and adjacent non-tumor tissue in lung cancer. Background on the study: Aged roughly 31 to 85 years, patients included fewer than 11 men and 4 to 6 women with stage I to III disease. General study findings and limits: Tumor repertoires had a smaller top 100 clone share than normal lung.

A modified ARM-PCR protocol with three rounds of nested PCR amplified TCRbeta. TCRdb called the multiplex PCR reads again in MiXCR, with one record for every CDR3 protein. The sample comprises 200,000 or so distinct CDR3 sequences, over 55% of which are singletons, and about 23% rests with the top ten. This CDR3 region has 15 residues. Germline CDR1 MNHGY, CDR2 SAAAGT. The template was RNA from unsorted bulk tissue. On this clonotype itself: Its matching antigen is unknown. One end of the junction fails to match germline, which may point to a read error.

The TCR sequence derives from a man in his 60s with non-small cell lung cancer. The chain recombines TRBV6-8 with TRBJ1-2; 8 bases line up with TRBD1. The sample consisted of lung tumor tissue. For the CDR3, the DNA is TGTGCCAGCAGCGGACAGGGCTTGGGTAACTATGACTACACCTTC. Amino acids: CASSGQGLGNYDYTF.